Each of the 31 T cell receptor beta chains below was sequenced from the same sample in a study of OX40 agonist ivuxolimab in advanced cancers. Sequencing was performed with immunoSEQ multiplex PCR; in TCRdb, only in-frame clones are kept and a portion is missing. The sample has almost 70,000 clones; roughly 87% are singletons. This specimen consisted of CD4+ or CD8+ T cells sorted from blood, obtained in a trial of the OX40 agonist ivuxolimab. The receptors originated from an adult with an advanced solid tumor such as melanoma, head and neck, liver or kidney cancer.

V and J are TRBV5-6 and TRBJ1-5; 7 bases agree with TRBD1. The CDR3 sequence is 15 residues long. The V segment lost 0 bases and the J segment 5 bases; nucleotides outside the gene matches: 5. CDR1 and CDR2 (germline): SGHDT, YYEEEE. The CDR3 DNA reads TGTGCCAGCAGCTTGGGTACAGGGGAGCATCAGCCCCAGCATTTT. Protein sequence: CASSLGTGEHQPQHF. Supplemented by reference TRBV5-6 and TRBJ1-5, the full variable domain reads DAGVTQSPTHLIKTRGQQVTLRCSPKSGHDTVSWYQQALGQGPQFIFQYYEEEERQRGNFPDRFSGHQFPNYSSELNVNALLLGDSALYLCASSLGTGEHQPQHFGDGTRLSIL.

The chain links TRBV5-4 to TRBJ2-7; the match to TRBD2 covers 10 bases. Unmatched junction bases numbered 20, after V lost 4 bases and J lost 4 bases. Looked up from germline, CDR1 is SGHNT and CDR2 is YYREEE (reference sequence). The CDR3 extends over 19 amino acids. CDR3 sequence (DNA): TGTGCCAGCAGCCAAGAGGCGGGACTAGCGCTAGAAGGGACTTACGAGCAGTACTTC. Protein sequence: CASSQEAGLALEGTYEQYF.

The V call is TRBV30, the J call TRBJ2-5; 8 bases fit TRBD2. V was pared by 2 bases and J by 0 bases, with 5 bases of the junction left unmatched. Germline CDR1 is GTSNPN and CDR2 is SVGIG (reference sequence). The CDR3 is made up of 15 amino acids. The CDR3 sequence: CAWSPLAGNQETQYF. CDR3 nucleotide sequence: TGTGCCTGGAGTCCGCTAGCGGGTAACCAAGAGACCCAGTACTTC.

The rearrangement uses TRBV7-2 and TRBJ1-6; D remains ambiguous. V lost 4 bases, J lost 9 bases, and 7 bases lay in between. Germline CDR1 and CDR2: SGHTA and FQGNSA. The CDR3 is 12 amino acids. CDR3 in amino acids: CASSWLGSPLHF. As DNA, the CDR3 is TGTGCCAGCAGCTGGTTGGGTTCACCCCTCCACTTT.

This sequence joins TRBV5-4 and TRBJ2-2; 8 nucleotides match TRBD1. Per germline, CDR1 SGHNT and CDR2 YYREEE (reference sequence). This CDR3 is built from 15 residues. The J segment lost 5 bases and the V segment lost 0 bases, leaving 3 bases of the junction unmatched. The CDR3 DNA follows: TGTGCCAGCAGCTTGGGGACAGGGAAGACCGGGGAGCTGTTTTTT. Translating it yields CASSLGTGKTGELFF.

This clone was detected only once. At the DNA level, this CDR3 is encoded by other sequences in the same sample as well. V gene TRBV30 combines with J gene TRBJ2-6; weak D call: TRBD1 (6 bases). Trimming pared 0 bases from V and 1 base from J, leaving 7 bases between. This CDR3 has 15 amino acids. Germline loops: CDR1 GTSNPN, CDR2 SVGIG (reference sequence). The DNA for the CDR3 is TGTGCCTGGAGTGTAGGGGGTTCTGGGGCCAACGTCCTGACTTTC. This translates into CAWSVGGSGANVLTF.

The chain joins TRBV7-8 to TRBJ2-7, with 7 bases identical to TRBD2. The junction had 5 bases not matched to a gene; V was cut back by 1 base and J by 11 bases. Per germline, CDR1 SGHVS and CDR2 FQNEAQ. This CDR3 region has 12 residues. The CDR3 sequence is CASSLDGTKKYF. The DNA of the CDR3 is TGTGCCAGCAGCTTAGACGGGACTAAGAAGTACTTC.

J is TRBJ2-5 and V is TRBV7-3, with 9 bases fitting TRBD2. The ends lost 5 bases at V and 3 bases at J; junction bases unmatched: 10. The CDR3 covers 16 residues. Germline V gives CDR1 SGHTA, CDR2 FQGTGA. The DNA of the CDR3 is TGTGCCAGCAGCCGTGGCGGGGCTAGCGGGGAAGAGACCCAGTACTTC. This translates into CASSRGGASGEETQYF.

The genes are TRBV11-3 and TRBJ2-4; 7 bases map to TRBD2. Germline values: CDR1 SGHNT, CDR2 YENEEA. The CDR3 runs to 12 residues. V dropped 8 bases and J dropped 8; count of bases not matched to a gene: 6. In DNA form, the CDR3 reads TGTGCCAGCTCCTCTGGGGGGGACATTCAGTACTTC. Amino acid sequence: CASSSGGDIQYF.

The rearrangement uses TRBV5-4 and TRBJ1-6; unclear D gene. The V gene lost 1 base and the J gene lost 3 bases, with 8 bases spanning the gap. The CDR3 covers 15 residues. Looked up from germline, CDR1 is SGHNT and CDR2 is YYREEE (reference sequence). The CDR3 DNA is TGTGCCAGCAGCTTGTCGGGTTACTATAATTCACCCCTCCACTTT. It encodes CASSLSGYYNSPLHF. Looking up the rest from reference TRBV5-4 and TRBJ1-6 gives the full variable domain: ETGVTQSPTHLIKTRGQQVTLRCSSQSGHNTVSWYQQALGQGPQFIFQYYREEENGRGNFPPRFSGLQFPNYSSELNVNALELDDSALYLCASSLSGYYNSPLHFGNGTRLTVT.

The rearrangement joins TRBV5-4 to TRBJ1-1; D uncertain. The CDR3 is 15 residues long. Trimming pared 0 bases from V and 5 bases from J, leaving 14 bases between. Per germline, CDR1 SGHNT and CDR2 YYREEE (reference sequence). As DNA, the CDR3 is TGTGCCAGCAGCTTGGGGATCGTGGGAGGTACTGAAGCTTTCTTT. This translates into CASSLGIVGGTEAFF.

The chain couples TRBV18 to TRBJ1-3; D remains ambiguous. This CDR3 spans 16 amino acids. Germline values: CDR1 KGHSH, CDR2 LQKENI. Trimming removed 3 bases from V and 0 bases from J, with 12 bases in between. The CDR3 bases are TGTGCCAGCTCACCGTACGACTCAAGCTCTGGAAACACCATATATTTT. Translation: CASSPYDSSSGNTIYF.

CDR3 sequence reads: CATDARDRDSYEQYF. The DNA of the CDR3 is TGTGCCACCGACGCCCGGGACAGGGACTCCTACGAGCAGTACTTC. The chain has TRBV18 and TRBJ2-7; TRBD1 agrees at 9 bases. The germline V gene encodes CDR1 KGHSH and CDR2 LQKENI. V was pared by 10 bases and J by 0 bases, with 10 bases of the junction left unmatched. This CDR3 has 15 residues.

The chain employs TRBV6-4 and TRBJ2-2, with TRBD1 matching over 7 bases. With 7 bases clipped from V and 1 base from J, the junction kept 6 bases outside the gene matches. Germline V gives CDR1 MRHNA, CDR2 SNTAGT. The CDR3 sequence is 15 residues long. CDR3: CASTTGTVNTGELFF. CDR3 DNA: TGTGCCAGCACCACCGGGACAGTGAACACCGGGGAGCTGTTTTTT.

The chain uses TRBV19 and TRBJ2-4; TRBD2 matches at 14 bases. The V gene's germline CDR1 is LNHDA and CDR2 SQIVND (reference sequence). This CDR3 has 16 residues. Trimming took 4 bases from V and 8 from J; bases not matched to a gene: 7. The CDR3 loop reads CASSTGLAGGGDIQYF. CDR3 coding DNA: TGTGCCAGTAGTACCGGACTAGCGGGAGGAGGGGACATTCAGTACTTC.

This chain links TRBV7-9 with TRBJ1-4; tentatively, D is TRBD1 (6 bases). Trimming cost V 3 bases and J 1 base, with 9 bases left between them. Germline CDR1 is SEHNR and CDR2 is FQNEAQ (reference sequence). The CDR3 consists of 15 residues. The CDR3 DNA follows: TGTGCCAGCAGCTTTAGGGGGAGAACTAATGAAAAACTGTTTTTT. Encoded protein: CASSFRGRTNEKLFF.

J is TRBJ1-1 and V is TRBV30, with 8 bases fitting TRBD1. The V gene end was trimmed by 2 bases and the J gene end by 3 bases; junction bases not matched to a gene: 17. Germline V CDR1 and CDR2: GTSNPN, SVGIG (reference sequence). The CDR3 totals 18 residues. DNA of the CDR3: TGTGCCTGGAGTACGTCAAGACAGGGGCTACTTAGGTACACTGAAGCTTTCTTT. Its translation is CAWSTSRQGLLRYTEAFF.

The genes are TRBV14 and TRBJ2-6, with no clear D. Deletions cut 8 bases from V and 0 bases from J, with 11 bases between. Germline V gene lookup returns CDR1 SGHDN and CDR2 FVKESK. The CDR3 is made up of 15 amino acids. CDR3 in amino acids: CASRPLSSGANVLTF. The CDR3 DNA reads as TGTGCCAGCCGGCCTCTTTCCTCTGGGGCCAACGTCCTGACTTTC.

This chain uses TRBV7-2 with TRBJ1-5; TRBD1 agrees at 7 bases. Germline V lookup: CDR1 SGHTA, CDR2 FQGNSA. The ends lost 5 bases at V and 4 bases at J; junction bases unmatched: 11. The CDR3 has 16 residues. The CDR3 here is CASSTRGGTVNQPQHF. CDR3 DNA: TGTGCCAGCAGCACCCGCGGGGGGACAGTAAATCAGCCCCAGCATTTT.

The V gene is TRBV7-9, the J gene TRBJ1-1; D unresolved. In germline, CDR1 is SEHNR, CDR2 FQNEAQ (reference sequence). Trimming stripped 5 bases from V and 0 bases from J, with 13 bases between. This CDR3 region has 15 residues. The CDR3 sequence is CASSPRAGMNTEAFF. Written as DNA, the CDR3 is TGTGCCAGCAGCCCCCGGGCGGGGATGAACACTGAAGCTTTCTTT.

The chain is built from TRBV11-3 and TRBJ2-7; 9 positions match TRBD2. The CDR3 is 17 residues long. The germline gives CDR1 SGHNT, CDR2 YENEEA. Trimming took 1 base from V and 2 from J; bases not matched to a gene: 9. The CDR3: CASSLVYSGSDTYEQYF. In DNA, the CDR3 is TGTGCCAGCAGCTTAGTATATAGCGGGAGCGACACCTACGAGCAGTACTTC.

The chain has TRBV5-1 and TRBJ2-3; 9 bases are a match to TRBD2. In germline, CDR1 is SGHRS, CDR2 YFSETQ. The junction had 5 bases not matched to a gene; V was cut back by 0 bases and J by 0 bases. There are 17 residues in the CDR3. The CDR3 loop is CASSLGSSGASTDTQYF. CDR3 bases: TGCGCCAGCAGCTTGGGCTCTAGCGGGGCTAGCACAGATACGCAGTATTTT.

This rearrangement joins TRBV7-2 to TRBJ2-3; D may correspond to TRBD1 or TRBD2 (5 bases each). The germline V gene has CDR1 SGHTA and CDR2 FQGNSA. The CDR3 is 16 amino acids. The V end was cut by 1 base, the J end by 4 bases, with 15 bases between. CDR3 coding DNA: TGTGCCAGCAGCTTAGGGGCTAGTAGAGGGGCAGATACGCAGTATTTT. Residues: CASSLGASRGADTQYF.

This clone showed up just once. The chain carries TRBV27 and TRBJ1-5; possibly TRBD1 for D (5 bases). The germline gives CDR1 MNHEY, CDR2 SMNVEV (reference sequence). This CDR3 region has 14 residues. Trimming removed 4 bases from V and 5 bases from J, with 12 bases in between. CDR3 sequence: CASSSRDGYQPQHF. CDR3 coding DNA: TGTGCCAGCAGTTCCCGGGACGGATATCAGCCCCAGCATTTT.

The chain employs TRBV18 and TRBJ2-7, with 9 nucleotides matching TRBD2. Trimming at V came to 3 bases and at J to 0 bases, leaving 6 bases not matched to a gene. CDR1 and CDR2 (germline): KGHSH, LQKENI. The CDR3 contains 16 residues. CDR3 amino acids: CASSPTASGTSYEQYF. CDR3 nucleotide sequence: TGTGCCAGCTCACCGACCGCTAGCGGGACCTCCTACGAGCAGTACTTC.

CDR3 sequence: CASSEEGDMFNEQYF. As DNA, the CDR3 is TGTGCCAGCAGTGAAGAGGGCGACATGTTCAACGAGCAGTACTTC. The chain carries TRBV2 and TRBJ2-7, with no clear D. The V gene's germline CDR1 is SNHLY and CDR2 FYNNEI. CDR3 length: 15 residues. V lost 1 base to trimming and J lost 5 bases, with 15 bases between them.

The rearrangement joins TRBV10-3 to TRBJ2-1, with D perhaps TRBD2 (6 bases). CDR1 is ENHRY, CDR2 SYGVKD, per germline. V lost 0 bases and J 6 bases, leaving 6 bases between the germline ends. CDR3 length: 13 residues. The CDR3 region has the DNA TGTGCCATCAGTGAGTCGGAGGGCAATGAGCAGTTCTTC. Its protein is CAISESEGNEQFF.

This chain uses TRBV18 with TRBJ2-5; no clear D. Germline V gives CDR1 KGHSH, CDR2 LQKENI. The CDR3 is 15 amino acids. Trimming removed 1 base at V and 5 bases at J, with 14 bases between. The CDR3 region is CASSPRRVDGETQYF. DNA of the CDR3: TGTGCCAGCTCACCACGCCGGGTAGACGGGGAGACCCAGTACTTC.

The J gene is TRBJ2-6, the V gene TRBV27; no reliable D call. V shed 7 bases and J shed 0 bases, with 13 bases lying between them. The germline V gene has CDR1 MNHEY and CDR2 SMNVEV (reference sequence). CDR3 length equals 16 residues. The CDR3 loop reads CASIETANSGANVLTF. The CDR3 DNA follows: TGTGCCAGCATCGAGACGGCTAACTCTGGGGCCAACGTCCTGACTTTC. The full variable domain, completed using reference TRBV27 and TRBJ2-6, is EAQVTQNPRYLITVTGKKLTVTCSQNMNHEYMSWYRQDPGLGLRQIYYSMNVEVTDKGDVPEGYKVSRKEKRNFPLILESPSPNQTSLYFCASIETANSGANVLTFGAGSRLTVL.

The chain joins TRBV28 to TRBJ1-3; 7 bases line up with TRBD1. The CDR3 length is 15 residues. Losses at the gene ends were 5 bases for V and 0 bases for J; bases not matched to a gene: 4. Germline V lookup: CDR1 MDHEN, CDR2 SYDVKM. This CDR3 reads CASSPGTVSGNTIYF. CDR3 in DNA: TGTGCCAGCAGTCCCGGGACAGTCTCTGGAAACACCATATATTTT.

CDR3 sequence (DNA): TGTGCCAGTAGTATTAACAGATACGATACGCAGTATTTT. Protein: CASSINRYDTQYF. The chain links TRBV19 to TRBJ2-3; D gene ambiguous. V lost 3 bases and J 6 bases, leaving 10 bases between the germline ends. There are 13 residues in the CDR3. Looked up from germline, CDR1 is LNHDA and CDR2 is SQIVND (reference sequence).